These 29 T cell receptor beta chains came from one sample sequenced in a study of T cell changes during pregnancy in multiple sclerosis. The repertoire was sequenced with immunoSEQ multiplex PCR; TCRdb's copy has only in-frame clones and lacks some. This table has 45,000 to 55,000 clones, about nine tenths appearing once. The material was CD4+ T cells from peripheral blood mononuclear cells, obtained after pregnancy. Receptors originate from a female donor with multiple sclerosis, enrolled in a pregnancy study.

The rearrangement uses TRBV27 and TRBJ2-6; D remains ambiguous. The germline gives CDR1 MNHEY, CDR2 SMNVEV (reference sequence). The CDR3 runs 14 residues. Trimming took 3 bases from V and 1 from J, leaving 4 bases between them. The CDR3 DNA reads as TGTGCCAGCAGTTTTAGTTCTGGGGCCAACGTCCTGACTTTC. Protein sequence: CASSFSSGANVLTF.

V and J are TRBV18 and TRBJ2-7; 8 bases are a match to TRBD2. Germline-derived CDR1 and CDR2 are KGHSH and LQKENI. The CDR3 is 14 residues long. The junction had 2 bases not matched to a gene; V was cut back by 1 base and J by 3 bases. DNA for the CDR3: TGTGCCAGCTCACCACGGACTAGCAGCTACGAGCAGTACTTC. Translation: CASSPRTSSYEQYF.

This sequence joins TRBV5-6 and TRBJ1-1; D may be TRBD1 (5 bases). V lost 0 bases and J 5 bases, leaving 17 bases between the germline ends. Per germline, CDR1 SGHDT and CDR2 YYEEEE. This CDR3 region has 16 residues. CDR3 nucleotide sequence: TGTGCCAGCAGCTTGGAGCAGGGTTCGTTGGGTACTGAAGCTTTCTTT. This sequence encodes CASSLEQGSLGTEAFF.

The chain is built from TRBV11-2 and TRBJ1-4, with D perhaps matching TRBD1 (6 bases). Germline CDR1 and CDR2: SGHAT and FQNNGV. The CDR3 covers 16 residues. Trimming took 5 bases from V and 5 from J, leaving 18 bases between them. CDR3 residues: CASSPPRQVLNEKLFF. Here the CDR3 DNA reads TGTGCCAGCAGCCCCCCCAGACAGGTTTTAAATGAAAAACTGTTTTTT.

The chain uses TRBV14 and TRBJ2-2, with D possibly being TRBD1 (5 bases). CDR1 SGHDN and CDR2 FVKESK come from the germline V gene. There are 13 residues in the CDR3. V was pared by 4 bases and J by 5 bases, with 8 bases between. The DNA of the CDR3 is TGTGCCAGCAGCCCACAGGCTACCGGGGAGCTGTTTTTT. Translated: CASSPQATGELFF.

This sequence joins TRBV4-3 and TRBJ1-5; no clear D. Germline V CDR1 and CDR2: LGHNA, YSLEER. This CDR3 is built from 14 residues. Trimming shortened V by 1 base and J by 0 bases, and 4 bases separated the two germline ends. CDR3 amino acids: CASSQAHSNQPQHF. CDR3 nucleotide sequence: TGCGCCAGCAGCCAAGCCCATAGCAATCAGCCCCAGCATTTT.

The V call is TRBV5-1, the J call TRBJ2-5; D is perhaps TRBD2 (5 bases). CDR1 and CDR2 from the germline V gene are SGHRS and YFSETQ. Trimming took 2 bases from V and 6 from J, leaving 20 bases between them. The CDR3 runs to 16 residues. CDR3 coding DNA: TGCGCCAGCAGCTTAGAGGCGGGCCCGGCCATCCAGACCCAGTACTTC. It encodes CASSLEAGPAIQTQYF.

This clone was seen only once. The chain employs TRBV7-3 and TRBJ2-2; a weak D match, TRBD2 (6 bases). V was clipped by 3 bases and J by 4 bases, with 12 bases between them. Per the germline V gene, CDR1 is SGHTA and CDR2 is FQGTGA. This CDR3 region has 15 residues. In nucleotides, the CDR3 is TGTGCCAGCAGCTTGGAGGGAGGCACCACCGGGGAGCTGTTTTTT. Translation: CASSLEGGTTGELFF.

The chain employs TRBV11-2 and TRBJ2-2, with a weak D call TRBD1 (6 bases). Per germline, CDR1 SGHAT and CDR2 FQNNGV. This CDR3 spans 16 amino acids. Trimming removed 5 bases at V and 6 bases at J, with 19 bases between. The CDR3 bases are TGTGCCAGCAGCCTTCGTTTACAGGGATTCCCCGGGGAGCTGTTTTTT. Protein product: CASSLRLQGFPGELFF.

V is TRBV25-1 and J is TRBJ2-6, with D possibly being TRBD1 (5 bases). V was pared by 7 bases and J by 0 bases, with 19 bases between. The CDR3 has 18 amino acids. Germline V gives CDR1 MGHDK, CDR2 SYGVNS. The CDR3 DNA sequence: TGTGCCAGCACCCAGGATCAGGGAACTTACTCTGGGGCCAACGTCCTGACTTTC. It codes for CASTQDQGTYSGANVLTF.

The chain couples TRBV6-5 to TRBJ2-5, with TRBD1 identical over 8 bases. CDR1 and CDR2 from the germline V gene are MNHEY and SVGAGI. V was clipped by 5 bases and J by 2 bases; unmatched bases: 7. CDR3 length: 15 residues. The CDR3 is CASSIGQGWQETQYF. The CDR3 DNA follows: TGTGCCAGCAGTATCGGACAGGGTTGGCAAGAGACCCAGTACTTC.

In the case of this clone: One end of the junction varies from germline; a read error may be responsible. The rearrangement joins TRBV7-7 to TRBJ2-3; TRBD1 matches 8 bases. This CDR3 spans 13 amino acids. Germline V CDR1 and CDR2: SSHAT, FNYEAQ (reference sequence). The CDR3 DNA reads as TGTGCTAGCAGCAGGGGGCAGGCAGATACGCAGTATTTT. As protein: CASSRGQADTQYF.

This chain connects TRBV19 to TRBJ1-5; 10 nucleotides line up with TRBD1. Germline CDR1 reads LNHDA; CDR2 reads SQIVND (reference sequence). The length of the CDR3 is 16 residues. Losses at the gene ends were 6 bases for V and 2 bases for J; bases not matched to a gene: 7. CDR3 DNA: TGTGCCAGTAGGGGACAGGGGCGGGGCGGCAATCAGCCCCAGCATTTT. Encoded protein: CASRGQGRGGNQPQHF.

The rearrangement links TRBV11-2 to TRBJ2-5; D is possibly TRBD2 (7 bases). The CDR3 runs to 15 residues. Trimming took off 7 bases at V and 5 bases at J, with 20 bases between the two ends. Germline loops: CDR1 SGHAT, CDR2 FQNNGV. CDR3 sequence: CASKSGTHVRETQYF. CDR3 DNA sequence: TGTGCCAGCAAAAGCGGGACACACGTTCGGGAGACCCAGTACTTC.

This clone was picked up one time. This chain joins TRBV29-1 and TRBJ2-1; the match to TRBD2 covers 10 bases. Trimming removed 8 bases from V and 6 bases from J; junction bases left unmatched: 10. There are 14 residues in the CDR3. Germline CDR1 reads SQVTM; CDR2 reads ANQGSEA. CDR3 in DNA: TGCAGCCCTGTAGAAGCGGGAGGGCCCAATGAGCAGTTCTTC. Its translation: CSPVEAGGPNEQFF.

This rearrangement joins TRBV6-4 to TRBJ2-1, with TRBD2 matching over 7 bases. Germline CDR1 and CDR2: MRHNA and SNTAGT. The CDR3 totals 16 residues. V lost 5 bases and J lost 0; bases outside the gene matches: 7. The DNA of the CDR3 is TGTGCCAGCAGTAGACTAGCCGGTAGCTCCTACAATGAGCAGTTCTTC. It encodes CASSRLAGSSYNEQFF.

This chain uses TRBV27 with TRBJ1-5; TRBD1 agrees at 7 bases. This CDR3 is 15 amino acids long. The ends lost 5 bases at V and 1 base at J; junction bases unmatched: 5. In germline, CDR1 is MNHEY, CDR2 SMNVEV (reference sequence). This chain's CDR3 is CASSKGAESNQPQHF. The CDR3 DNA reads TGTGCCAGCAGTAAGGGGGCCGAAAGCAATCAGCCCCAGCATTTT.

V and J are TRBV19 and TRBJ2-5; 11 bases map to TRBD1. With 4 bases clipped from V and 3 bases from J, the junction kept 7 bases outside the gene matches. Germline CDR1 and CDR2: LNHDA and SQIVND (reference sequence). The CDR3 extends over 16 amino acids. The CDR3 is CASSRGPGQGEETQYF. The CDR3 DNA is TGTGCCAGTAGTAGGGGACCGGGACAGGGGGAAGAGACCCAGTACTTC.

This chain joins TRBV12-5 and TRBJ2-1; TRBD2 might be the D (5 bases). V lost 6 bases and J lost 6, with 15 bases in between. Germline CDR1 and CDR2: LGHNT and FRNRAP. This CDR3 has 14 residues. CDR3 region: CASGTPLETNEQFF. As DNA, the CDR3 is TGTGCTAGTGGAACCCCACTAGAGACCAATGAGCAGTTCTTC.

The genes are TRBV7-9 and TRBJ2-7; TRBD2 might be the D (5 bases). The germline gives CDR1 SEHNR, CDR2 FQNEAQ (reference sequence). The CDR3 is made up of 13 amino acids. Trimming removed 0 bases at V and 3 bases at J, with 6 bases between. CDR3 nucleotides: TGTGCCAGCAGCTTAGCGGGAGTCTACGAGCAGTACTTC. Amino acids: CASSLAGVYEQYF.

The chain employs TRBV10-3 and TRBJ2-3; possibly TRBD2 for D (6 bases). Trimming pared 6 bases from V and 0 bases from J, leaving 7 bases between. Per the germline V gene, CDR1 is ENHRY and CDR2 is SYGVKD. CDR3 length: 13 amino acids. CDR3 residues: CAISGTSTDTQYF. Written as DNA, the CDR3 is TGTGCCATCAGCGGGACTAGCACAGATACGCAGTATTTT.

The gene calls are TRBV15 and TRBJ1-2, with 10 bases aligning to TRBD1. CDR3 length: 18 amino acids. Germline-derived CDR1 and CDR2 are LNHNV and YYDKDF (reference sequence). V lost 0 bases and J lost 4; bases outside the gene matches: 11. As DNA, the CDR3 is TGTGCCACCAGCAGAGATCTTTCCGGACAGGGGGTGGGCTATGGCTACACCTTC. Its translation: CATSRDLSGQGVGYGYTF.

V usage is TRBV7-6 and J usage is TRBJ2-5; 8 bases map to TRBD2. CDR3 length: 14 residues. Germline CDR1 reads SGHVS; CDR2 reads FNYEAQ. Trimming removed 5 bases from V and 4 bases from J; junction bases left unmatched: 6. This CDR3 reads CASSPGTSRETQYF. The CDR3 DNA reads TGTGCCAGCAGCCCCGGGACTAGTCGAGAGACCCAGTACTTC.

The chain has TRBV7-2 and TRBJ1-4; D call uncertain. The CDR3 extends over 14 amino acids. From germline, CDR1 is SGHTA and CDR2 FQGNSA. V was shortened by 5 bases and J by 5 bases, with 12 bases between the two germline ends. The CDR3 region is CASSPQRKNEKLFF. The CDR3 DNA reads TGTGCCAGCAGCCCACAGAGAAAGAATGAAAAACTGTTTTTT.

The gene calls are TRBV5-6 and TRBJ2-7, with TRBD2 identical over 11 bases. V shed 4 bases, J shed 3 bases, and the junction held 9 bases outside the gene matches. Germline CDR1 is SGHDT and CDR2 is YYEEEE. CDR3 length: 16 residues. In nucleotides, the CDR3 is TGTGCCAGCAGCCTAAGGACTAGCGGGTCCCTCTACGAGCAGTACTTC. Residues: CASSLRTSGSLYEQYF.

The CDR3 sequence: CASSSGHMNTEAFF. The DNA of the CDR3 is TGCGCCAGCAGCTCTGGACACATGAACACTGAAGCTTTCTTT. The V gene is TRBV5-1, the J gene TRBJ1-1; a possible D gene is TRBD1 (5 bases). The ends were cut back, 3 bases at V and 0 bases at J, with 9 bases in the middle. The germline CDR1 and CDR2 sequences are SGHRS and YFSETQ. The length of the CDR3 is 14 residues.

This clone was recorded only once. The chain links TRBV5-1 to TRBJ1-4; TRBD1 matches 9 bases. CDR1 and CDR2 from the germline V gene are SGHRS and YFSETQ. V shed 3 bases and J 7 bases; nucleotides not matched to a gene: 4. The CDR3 consists of 14 residues. The CDR3 protein is CASSSDRGGEKLFF. CDR3 nucleotide sequence: TGCGCCAGCAGCTCGGACAGGGGCGGTGAAAAACTGTTTTTT.

The chain recombines TRBV19 with TRBJ2-5; the match to TRBD2 covers 9 bases. The ends lost 4 bases at V and 1 base at J; junction bases unmatched: 7. This CDR3 contains 16 residues. Germline values: CDR1 LNHDA, CDR2 SQIVND (reference sequence). CDR3 sequence: CASSRVAGATQETQYF. CDR3 DNA sequence: TGTGCCAGTAGTAGGGTAGCGGGAGCCACCCAAGAGACCCAGTACTTC.

The rearrangement links TRBV6-5 to TRBJ2-2; 10 nucleotides agree with TRBD2. Germline CDR1 reads MNHEY; CDR2 reads SVGAGI. CDR3 length: 16 residues. The V and J ends lost 2 bases and 6 bases, in that order; junction bases with no gene match: 6. The CDR3 sequence is CASSYLASGRPGELFF. The CDR3, as DNA: TGTGCCAGCAGTTACCTGGCTAGCGGGAGACCCGGGGAGCTGTTTTTT.